This T cell receptor beta chain is drawn from a study of identifying expanded T cells in peripheral blood. General study points: Differentially abundant clones: roughly 1.2 between replicates, approximately 16 at around 15 days, less than 20 at four.

No infections or other immune events were documented during collection. The data were produced by immunoSEQ multiplex PCR, yet TCRdb's version contains in-frame clones alone and is incomplete. The table has tens of thousands of clones, nearly 90% seen once. As regards this clone: What it binds is unknown.

In germline, CDR1 is MNHEY, CDR2 SVGAGI. The CDR3 has 14 residues. The ends were cut back, 0 bases at V and 4 bases at J, with 9 bases in the middle. The rearrangement uses TRBV6-5 and TRBJ1-2, with D tentatively TRBD1 (5 bases). The receptor's source is a person between 18 and 75 years old in good health. The material sequenced was blood. CDR3 sequence: CASSYSGQGYGYTF. The CDR3 nucleotides read TGTGCCAGCAGTTACTCCGGCCAGGGCTATGGCTACACCTTC.